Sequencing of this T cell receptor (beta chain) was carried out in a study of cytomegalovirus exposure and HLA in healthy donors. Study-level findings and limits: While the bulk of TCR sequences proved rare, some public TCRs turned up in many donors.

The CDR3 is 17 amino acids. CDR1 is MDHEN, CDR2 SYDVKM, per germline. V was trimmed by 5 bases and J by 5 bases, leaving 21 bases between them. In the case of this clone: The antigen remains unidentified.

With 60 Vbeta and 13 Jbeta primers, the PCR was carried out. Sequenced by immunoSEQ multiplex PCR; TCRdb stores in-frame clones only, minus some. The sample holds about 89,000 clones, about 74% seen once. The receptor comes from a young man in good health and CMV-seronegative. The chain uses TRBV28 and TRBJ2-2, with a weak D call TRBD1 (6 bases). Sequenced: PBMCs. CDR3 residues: CASSPSHRVLATGELFF. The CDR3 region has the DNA TGTGCCAGCAGTCCCTCCCACAGGGTGCTGGCTACCGGGGAGCTGTTTTTT.